This T cell receptor (beta chain) was identified during a study of radiation and T cells in renal cell carcinoma. Germline V gene sequence: CDR1 MGHRA, CDR2 YSYEKL. Trimming shortened V by 0 bases and J by 4 bases, and 9 bases separated the two germline ends. This CDR3 is 14 amino acids long. This table comes from immunoSEQ multiplex PCR, and its TCRdb copy is limited to in-frame clones, with some not included. The sample includes around 22,000 clones, over 45% of them seen just once. Treatment in this sample: treatment-naive control, cytoreductive nephrectomy. The material sequenced was tumor tissue, taken from a patient whose treatment was nephrectomy without radiotherapy. This TCR came from a man between 40 and 49 years old with renal cell carcinoma. This sequence joins TRBV4-1 and TRBJ1-2, with D possibly TRBD1 on 5 matching bases. CDR3 bases: TGCGCCAGCAGCCAAGAGGAACAGGCCTATGGCTACACCTTC. Translation gives CASSQEEQAYGYTF.